This is a list of T cell receptor beta chains from one sample in a study of regulatory T cells in long-lasting Graves disease. TCRdb re-analysed the multiplex PCR reads in MiXCR, keeping a single row per CDR3 protein. The sample includes about 420,000 distinct CDR3 sequences, 15% to 20% seen only once; the top ten take 20% to 25%. These same data were also listed under a study on T cells in Graves' hyperthyroidism and ophthalmopathy.

Specimen: peripheral blood mononuclear cells (PBMCs), collected at new diagnosis, from a patient treated with antithyroid drugs. These receptors all stem from a woman between 18 and 30 years old with Graves disease. Both conserved end residues are part of each CDR3. Fields, in order: J gene, V gene, CDR3 protein.

J gene: TRBJ2-7; V gene: TRBV20-1; CDR3 protein: CSARARGLGAGEQYF
J gene: TRBJ2-7; V gene: TRBV9; CDR3 protein: CASSLRGQGVYEQYF
J gene: TRBJ2-1; V gene: TRBV15; CDR3 protein: CATSRARQGYEQFF
J gene: TRBJ2-3; V gene: TRBV9; CDR3 protein: CASSVRAANTDTQYF
J gene: TRBJ1-1; V gene: TRBV6-1; CDR3 protein: CASSPYGTPMNTEAFF
J gene: TRBJ2-2; V gene: TRBV7-2; CDR3 protein: CASSTWGSRVGELFF
J gene: TRBJ1-1; V gene: TRBV28; CDR3 protein: CASSPPAGEAFF
J gene: TRBJ2-1; V gene: TRBV2; CDR3 protein: CASSGALGGVNEQFF
J gene: TRBJ2-5; V gene: TRBV5-1; CDR3 protein: CASRTGRLQETQYF
J gene: TRBJ1-2; V gene: TRBV7-2; CDR3 protein: CASSLDSRSGYTF
J gene: TRBJ2-3; V gene: TRBV12-3/TRBV12-4; CDR3 protein: CASSLLVATQYF
J gene: TRBJ2-1; V gene: TRBV19; CDR3 protein: CASSMMGVRSEQFF
J gene: TRBJ2-3; V gene: TRBV20-1; CDR3 protein: CSATTALVADTQYF
J gene: TRBJ2-3; V gene: TRBV11-1; CDR3 protein: CASSLDFRLTGTRAAPDTQYF
J gene: TRBJ2-4; V gene: TRBV29-1; CDR3 protein: CSGNRQNIQYF
J gene: TRBJ2-6; V gene: TRBV7-2; CDR3 protein: CASSSRVAGANVLTF
J gene: TRBJ2-3; V gene: TRBV20-1; CDR3 protein: CSARIGGTDTQYF
J gene: TRBJ1-1; V gene: TRBV12-3/TRBV12-4; CDR3 protein: CASSLVGRAFF
J gene: TRBJ2-7; V gene: TRBV12-3/TRBV12-4; CDR3 protein: CASSLAAGPYEQYF
J gene: TRBJ1-5; V gene: TRBV19; CDR3 protein: CASTIDGTVGQPQHF
J gene: TRBJ2-5; V gene: TRBV12-3/TRBV12-4; CDR3 protein: CASSTEGSWTGTEETQYF
J gene: TRBJ2-3; V gene: TRBV7-9; CDR3 protein: CASSLDGFADTQYF
J gene: TRBJ2-3; V gene: TRBV9; CDR3 protein: CASSVSVYATDTQYF
J gene: TRBJ1-4; V gene: TRBV7-9; CDR3 protein: CASIRRTEREKLFF
J gene: TRBJ1-1; V gene: TRBV28; CDR3 protein: CASYRGNTEAFF
J gene: TRBJ1-2; V gene: TRBV30; CDR3 protein: CAWFRYGYTF
J gene: TRBJ1-1; V gene: TRBV11-1; CDR3 protein: CASSPRGVRGTEAFF
J gene: TRBJ2-4; V gene: TRBV11-2; CDR3 protein: CAWQSGGSNIQYF
J gene: TRBJ2-7; V gene: TRBV6-1; CDR3 protein: CASRTPGQDISYEQYF
J gene: TRBJ2-5; V gene: TRBV27; CDR3 protein: CASSFYGKETQYF
J gene: TRBJ1-4; V gene: TRBV25-1; CDR3 protein: CASSEFEGREKLFF
J gene: TRBJ2-3; V gene: TRBV10-1; CDR3 protein: CASSARDGKDTQYF
J gene: TRBJ2-7; V gene: TRBV7-2; CDR3 protein: CASSFTSGRAYEQYF
J gene: TRBJ2-3; V gene: TRBV12-3/TRBV12-4; CDR3 protein: CAGSFSSGTDTQYF
J gene: TRBJ2-5; V gene: TRBV29-1; CDR3 protein: CSVGGQETQYF
J gene: TRBJ2-7; V gene: TRBV6-1; CDR3 protein: CASSTLGGEQYF
J gene: TRBJ2-1; V gene: TRBV20-1; CDR3 protein: CSGERSSYNEQFF
J gene: TRBJ2-7; V gene: TRBV28; CDR3 protein: CASSPVAGLGTTSYEQYF
J gene: TRBJ2-7; V gene: TRBV5-1; CDR3 protein: CASSQTGGGTYEQYF
J gene: TRBJ1-1; V gene: TRBV12-3/TRBV12-4; CDR3 protein: CASSSLGGRQAFF
J gene: TRBJ2-7; V gene: TRBV7-2; CDR3 protein: CASSVAPSGSYEQYF
J gene: TRBJ2-1; V gene: TRBV11-2; CDR3 protein: CASSLPGGNNEQFF
J gene: TRBJ2-4; V gene: TRBV14; CDR3 protein: CASSQEASGSSAGVKYF
J gene: TRBJ1-6; V gene: TRBV27; CDR3 protein: CASSRTGTSGSPLHF
J gene: TRBJ2-4; V gene: TRBV7-9; CDR3 protein: CASSLVQREESLYF
J gene: TRBJ2-7; V gene: TRBV6-2/TRBV6-3; CDR3 protein: CASRPLAGLREQYF
J gene: TRBJ2-1; V gene: TRBV5-6; CDR3 protein: CASTRATPRSYNEQFF
J gene: TRBJ1-4; V gene: TRBV18; CDR3 protein: CASSPPSGGGEKLFF
J gene: TRBJ1-2; V gene: TRBV6-1; CDR3 protein: CASSETAGGGRRGYTF